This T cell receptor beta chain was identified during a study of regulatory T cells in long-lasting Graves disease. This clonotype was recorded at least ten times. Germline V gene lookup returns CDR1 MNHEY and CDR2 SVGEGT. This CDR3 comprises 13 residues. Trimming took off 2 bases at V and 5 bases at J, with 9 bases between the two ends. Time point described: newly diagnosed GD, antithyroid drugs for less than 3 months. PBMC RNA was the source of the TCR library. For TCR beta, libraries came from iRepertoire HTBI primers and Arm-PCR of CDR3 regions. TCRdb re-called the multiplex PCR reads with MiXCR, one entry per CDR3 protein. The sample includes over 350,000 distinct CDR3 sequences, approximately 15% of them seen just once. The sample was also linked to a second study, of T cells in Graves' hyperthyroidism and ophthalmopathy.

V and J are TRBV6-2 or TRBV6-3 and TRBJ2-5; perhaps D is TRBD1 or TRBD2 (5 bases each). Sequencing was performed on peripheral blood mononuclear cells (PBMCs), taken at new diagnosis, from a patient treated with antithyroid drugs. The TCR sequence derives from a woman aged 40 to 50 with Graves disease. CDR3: CASSYGGSETQYF. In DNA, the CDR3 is TGTGCCAGCAGTTACGGGGGAAGCGAGACCCAGTACTTC.